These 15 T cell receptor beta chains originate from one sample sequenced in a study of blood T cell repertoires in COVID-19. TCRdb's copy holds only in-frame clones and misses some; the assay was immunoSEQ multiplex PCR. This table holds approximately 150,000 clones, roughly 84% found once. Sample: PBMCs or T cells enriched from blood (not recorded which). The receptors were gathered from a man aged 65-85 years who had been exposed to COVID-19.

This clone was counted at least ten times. CDR3 sequence: CATSSRASNEKLFF. Written as DNA, the CDR3 is TGTGCCACCAGCAGCAGGGCGTCTAATGAAAAACTGTTTTTT. This sequence joins TRBV15 and TRBJ1-4; tentatively, D is TRBD1 (5 bases). Germline CDR1 reads LNHNV; CDR2 reads YYDKDF (reference sequence). Trimming removed 3 bases at V and 3 bases at J, with 8 bases between. This CDR3 is built from 14 residues.

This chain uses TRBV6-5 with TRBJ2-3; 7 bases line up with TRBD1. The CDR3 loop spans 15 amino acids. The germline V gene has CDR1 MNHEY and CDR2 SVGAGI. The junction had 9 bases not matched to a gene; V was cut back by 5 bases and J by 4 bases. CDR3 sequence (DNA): TGTGCCAGCAGTCTCGGACAGGCTTGGGCAGATACGCAGTATTTT. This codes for CASSLGQAWADTQYF.

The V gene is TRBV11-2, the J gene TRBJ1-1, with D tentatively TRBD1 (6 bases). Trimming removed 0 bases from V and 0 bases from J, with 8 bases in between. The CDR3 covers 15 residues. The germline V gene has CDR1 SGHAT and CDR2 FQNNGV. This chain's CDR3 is CASSLEAGVNTEAFF. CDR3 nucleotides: TGTGCCAGCAGCTTAGAGGCAGGGGTGAACACTGAAGCTTTCTTT.

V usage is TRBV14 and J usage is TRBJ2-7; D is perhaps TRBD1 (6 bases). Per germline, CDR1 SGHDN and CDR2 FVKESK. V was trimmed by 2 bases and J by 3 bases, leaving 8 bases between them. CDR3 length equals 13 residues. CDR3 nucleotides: TGTGCCAGCAGCCAACAGGGGAGCTACGAGCAGTACTTC. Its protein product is CASSQQGSYEQYF.

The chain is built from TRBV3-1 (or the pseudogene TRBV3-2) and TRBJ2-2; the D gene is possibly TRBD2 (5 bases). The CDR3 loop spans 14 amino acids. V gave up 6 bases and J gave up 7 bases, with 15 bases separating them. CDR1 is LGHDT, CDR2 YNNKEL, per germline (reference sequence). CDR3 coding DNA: TGTGCCAGCAGTCAACAGAGGGTTGGCGGGGAGCTGTTTTTT. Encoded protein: CASSQQRVGGELFF.

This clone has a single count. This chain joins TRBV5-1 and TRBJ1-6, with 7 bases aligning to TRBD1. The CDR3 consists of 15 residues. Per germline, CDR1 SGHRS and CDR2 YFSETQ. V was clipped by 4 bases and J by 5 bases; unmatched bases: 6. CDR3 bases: TGCGCCAGCAGCAATCGACAGGGCAATAATTCACCCCTCCACTTT. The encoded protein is CASSNRQGNNSPLHF.

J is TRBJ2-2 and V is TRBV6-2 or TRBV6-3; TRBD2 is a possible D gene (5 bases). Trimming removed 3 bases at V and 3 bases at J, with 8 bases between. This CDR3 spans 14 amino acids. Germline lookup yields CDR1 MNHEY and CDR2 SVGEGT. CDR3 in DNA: TGTGCCAGCAGTTATGGACTGTACACCGGGGAGCTGTTTTTT. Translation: CASSYGLYTGELFF.

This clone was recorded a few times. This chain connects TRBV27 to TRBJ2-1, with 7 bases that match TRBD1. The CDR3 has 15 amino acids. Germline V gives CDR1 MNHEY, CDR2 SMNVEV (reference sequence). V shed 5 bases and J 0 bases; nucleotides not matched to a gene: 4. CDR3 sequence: CASSTQGTSYNEQFF. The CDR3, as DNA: TGTGCCAGCAGTACACAGGGGACCTCCTACAATGAGCAGTTCTTC.

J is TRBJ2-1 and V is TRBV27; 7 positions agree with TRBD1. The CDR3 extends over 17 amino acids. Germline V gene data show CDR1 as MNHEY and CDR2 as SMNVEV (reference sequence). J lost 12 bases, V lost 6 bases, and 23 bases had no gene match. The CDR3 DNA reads TGTGCCAGCAGCCGGCAGGCCGGGACAGCGGTACCAGGTGGGCAGTTCTTC. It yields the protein CASSRQAGTAVPGGQFF.

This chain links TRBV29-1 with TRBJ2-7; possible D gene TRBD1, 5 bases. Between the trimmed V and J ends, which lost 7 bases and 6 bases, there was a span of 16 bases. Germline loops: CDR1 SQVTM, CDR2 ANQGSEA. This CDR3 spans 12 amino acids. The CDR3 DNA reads TGCAGCGCTAAAGCAGGGTCCGGCGAGCAGTACTTC. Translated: CSAKAGSGEQYF.

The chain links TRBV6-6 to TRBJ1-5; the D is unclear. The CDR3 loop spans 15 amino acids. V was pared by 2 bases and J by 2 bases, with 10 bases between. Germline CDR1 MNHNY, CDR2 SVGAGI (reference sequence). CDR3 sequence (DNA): TGTGCCAGCAGTTACGGGAGGCCGGGCAATCAGCCCCAGCATTTT. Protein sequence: CASSYGRPGNQPQHF.

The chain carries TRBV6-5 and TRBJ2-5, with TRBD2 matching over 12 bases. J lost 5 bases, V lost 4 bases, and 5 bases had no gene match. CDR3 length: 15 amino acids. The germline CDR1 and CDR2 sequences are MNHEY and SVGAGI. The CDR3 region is CASSSLGTSGETQYF. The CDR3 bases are TGTGCCAGCAGTTCCCTCGGGACTAGCGGGGAGACCCAGTACTTC.

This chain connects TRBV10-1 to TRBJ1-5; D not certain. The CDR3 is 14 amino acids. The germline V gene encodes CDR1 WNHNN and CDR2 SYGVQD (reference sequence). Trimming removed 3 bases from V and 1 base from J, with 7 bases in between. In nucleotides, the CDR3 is TGCGCCAGCAGTGAATACCGGAGCAATCAGCCCCAGCATTTT. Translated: CASSEYRSNQPQHF.

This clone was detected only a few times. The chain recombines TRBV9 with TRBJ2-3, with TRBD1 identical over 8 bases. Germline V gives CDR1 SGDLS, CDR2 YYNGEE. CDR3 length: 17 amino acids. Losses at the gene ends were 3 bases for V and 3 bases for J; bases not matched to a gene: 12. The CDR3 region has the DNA TGTGCCAGCAGCGCCGGTAGGACACAGGGGGTGACAGATACGCAGTATTTT. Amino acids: CASSAGRTQGVTDTQYF.

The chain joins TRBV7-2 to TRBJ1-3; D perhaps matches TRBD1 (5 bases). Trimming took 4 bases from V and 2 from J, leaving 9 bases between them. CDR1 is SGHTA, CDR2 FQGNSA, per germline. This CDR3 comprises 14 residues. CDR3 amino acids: CASSSGGAGNTIYF. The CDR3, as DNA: TGTGCCAGCAGCTCGGGGGGGGCTGGAAACACCATATATTTT. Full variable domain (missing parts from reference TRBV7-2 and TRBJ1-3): GAGVSQSPSNKVTEKGKDVELRCDPISGHTALYWYRQSLGQGLEFLIYFQGNSAPDKSGLPSDRFSAERTGGSVSTLTIQRTQQEDSAVYLCASSSGGAGNTIYFGEGSWLTVV.